This T cell receptor beta chain derives from a study of T-cell memory formation after mild COVID-19. Findings and caveats of the study: The pre-infection memory compartment contained some responding clones, suggesting cross-reactive memory joined. Day 15 to 85 contracting clones showed balanced CD4/CD8; day 15 to 37 expanders favored CD4+. Shrinking CD4+ clones resided mostly in CM and EM, and CD8+ ones in EMRA.

This clonotype was seen repeatedly, ten times or more. Its target is not known. This CDR3 is built from 16 residues. Germline loops: CDR1 SGHRS, CDR2 YFSETQ. V was trimmed by 3 bases and J by 2 bases, leaving 16 bases between them. TCRdb reanalysed the 5' RACE reads using MiXCR and keeps one entry per CDR3 protein. The sample lists about 320,000 distinct CDR3 sequences, about 13% occurring once. Sequenced sample: PBMCs or a T cell subset sorted from them (not recorded which). The sequence derives from a man aged 18 to 29 who had mild COVID-19 (a few samples of this study predate the infection). Cell type and time point are not known. The chain carries TRBV5-1 and TRBJ2-3; the D gene is possibly TRBD1 (7 bases). CDR3 amino acids: CASSSGGFASTDTQYF. CDR3 sequence (DNA): TGCGCCAGCAGCTCAGGGGGGTTCGCTTCCACAGATACGCAGTATTTT.